One and the same sample provided the 30 T cell receptor beta chains below, sequenced in a study of T-cell memory formation after mild COVID-19. MiXCR, run by TCRdb on the 5' RACE reads, gives a single entry per CDR3 protein. The sample yields roughly 250,000 distinct CDR3 sequences, approximately 16% seen once. What was sequenced was PBMCs or a T cell subset sorted from them (not recorded which). Receptors originate from a man aged 18 to 35 who had mild COVID-19 (a few samples of this study predate the infection). Cell type and time point are not known.

The rearrangement joins TRBV5-1 to TRBJ2-1; no definite D call. Trimming shortened V by 5 bases and J by 5 bases, and 8 bases separated the two germline ends. Per the germline V gene, CDR1 is SGHRS and CDR2 is YFSETQ. This CDR3 has 12 amino acids. The CDR3 protein is CASRLNNNEQFF. The CDR3 DNA reads TGCGCCAGCAGACTTAACAACAATGAGCAGTTCTTC.

The V and J genes are TRBV5-1 and TRBJ1-1; 7 bases line up with TRBD1. This CDR3 is 14 amino acids long. With V trimmed by 5 bases and J by 3 bases, 7 bases remained unmatched. The germline V gene encodes CDR1 SGHRS and CDR2 YFSETQ. The CDR3 loop is CASRTGAAYTEAFF. The DNA of the CDR3 is TGCGCCAGCAGAACAGGGGCGGCGTACACTGAAGCTTTCTTT.

There are a few counts of this clonotype. This chain uses TRBV18 with TRBJ2-4, with 8 bases lining up with TRBD1. V lost 3 bases, J lost 5 bases, and 6 bases stayed unmatched. The germline V gene has CDR1 KGHSH and CDR2 LQKENI. CDR3 size: 15 residues. The CDR3 region is CASSPRGQGQNIQYF. CDR3 DNA: TGTGCCAGCTCACCGCGCGGACAGGGCCAAAACATTCAGTACTTC.

This clonotype has ten or more counts. The chain carries TRBV24-1 and TRBJ2-1; 15 bases agree with TRBD2. The CDR3 has 18 residues. The germline V gene has CDR1 KGHDR and CDR2 SFDVKD. Trimming took 2 bases from V and 5 from J; bases not matched to a gene: 6. CDR3 sequence reads: CATSDSGLAGGSNNEQFF. DNA of the CDR3: TGTGCCACCAGTGATTCGGGACTAGCGGGGGGATCGAACAATGAGCAGTTCTTC.

This clonotype was counted ten times or more. The chain joins TRBV13 to TRBJ2-5; TRBD1 agrees at 7 bases. From germline, CDR1 is PRHDT and CDR2 FYEKMQ (reference sequence). The CDR3 is made up of 13 amino acids. With V trimmed by 7 bases and J by 2 bases, 4 bases remained unmatched. CDR3 in amino acids: CASTYRGQETQYF. The CDR3 DNA follows: TGTGCCAGCACGTACAGGGGTCAAGAGACCCAGTACTTC. Using reference TRBV13 and TRBJ2-5 for the parts outside the CDR3, the full variable domain is AAGVIQSPRHLIKEKRETATLKCYPIPRHDTVYWYQQGPGQDPQFLISFYEKMQSDKGSIPDRFSAQQFSDYHSELNMSSLELGDSALYFCASTYRGQETQYFGPGTRLLVL.

The J gene is TRBJ1-5, the V gene TRBV10-3; D call uncertain. CDR1 and CDR2 from the germline V gene are ENHRY and SYGVKD. V was trimmed by 1 base and J by 1 base, leaving 14 bases between them. The CDR3 has 17 residues. CDR3 sequence: CAISEFMTAMSNQPQHF. Written as DNA, the CDR3 is TGTGCCATCAGTGAGTTTATGACGGCCATGAGCAATCAGCCCCAGCATTTT.

The V and J genes are TRBV5-6 and TRBJ1-1; D may be TRBD1 (5 bases). V was pared by 1 base and J by 5 bases, with 12 bases between. Germline CDR1 is SGHDT and CDR2 is YYEEEE. CDR3 length: 14 residues. The CDR3 is CASSLYRGATEAFF. CDR3 bases: TGTGCCAGCAGCTTGTATCGAGGGGCAACTGAAGCTTTCTTT.

The chain has TRBV29-1 and TRBJ2-3; TRBD2 agrees at 13 bases. CDR1 and CDR2 from the germline V gene are SQVTM and ANQGSEA. This CDR3 is built from 16 residues. V gave up 4 bases and J gave up 6 bases; unmatched junction bases: 10. CDR3 DNA: TGCAGCGTTGTACTAGCGGGGGGGGCAGTCGGGGATACGCAGTATTTT. Its protein product is CSVVLAGGAVGDTQYF.

The chain couples TRBV5-1 to TRBJ2-1, with D maybe TRBD2 (5 bases). The CDR3 has 15 residues. V lost 4 bases and J 9 bases, leaving 20 bases between the germline ends. Germline-derived CDR1 and CDR2 are SGHRS and YFSETQ. CDR3 residues: CASSPHEGSWGEQFF. The DNA of the CDR3 is TGCGCCAGCAGCCCTCACGAGGGAAGCTGGGGTGAGCAGTTCTTC.

This clonotype was counted between two and nine times. The chain employs TRBV9 and TRBJ2-2; D is ambiguous. CDR1 is SGDLS and CDR2 is YYNGEE in the germline V gene. CDR3 length equals 14 residues. Trimming cost V 0 bases and J 1 base, with 4 bases left between them. CDR3 DNA: TGTGCCAGCAGCGTAGCGGGGAACACCGGGGAGCTGTTTTTT. It yields the protein CASSVAGNTGELFF.

This clonotype was detected many times. The J gene is TRBJ2-3, the V gene TRBV5-1, with TRBD2 identical over 8 bases. The junction had 6 bases not matched to a gene; V was cut back by 5 bases and J by 4 bases. Germline V CDR1 and CDR2: SGHRS, YFSETQ. The CDR3 sequence is 14 residues long. CDR3 bases: TGCGCCAGCAGGAAAGCGGGGGAGGCAGATACGCAGTATTTT. Its translation is CASRKAGEADTQYF.

The chain links TRBV29-1 to TRBJ2-3; no clear D. From germline, CDR1 is SQVTM and CDR2 ANQGSEA. V dropped 2 bases and J dropped 2 bases, with 8 bases sitting between them. CDR3 length equals 13 residues. CDR3 loop: CSVEKENTDTQYF. The CDR3 DNA reads TGCAGCGTTGAAAAAGAAAACACAGATACGCAGTATTTT.

This clonotype was picked up a small number of times. This chain joins TRBV28 and TRBJ2-7; D could derive from TRBD1 or TRBD2 (5 bases each). CDR1 is MDHEN, CDR2 SYDVKM, per germline. The CDR3 is 15 amino acids. The V and J ends lost 3 bases and 0 bases respectively, with 12 bases between them. CDR3 sequence: CASSFRGLSSYEQYV. The CDR3 DNA reads as TGTGCCAGCAGTTTCCGGGGCTTAAGCTCCTACGAGCAGTACGTC.

This clonotype was counted a few times. This chain connects TRBV7-2 to TRBJ2-2; 9 bases agree with TRBD1. CDR3 length: 15 amino acids. The V and J ends lost 5 bases and 4 bases, in that order; junction bases with no gene match: 5. Germline assignment: CDR1 SGHTA and CDR2 FQGNSA. The chain's CDR3 is CASSTRQGGTGELFF. CDR3 DNA: TGTGCCAGCAGCACCCGACAGGGGGGCACCGGGGAGCTGTTTTTT.

As DNA, the CDR3 is TGCGCCAGCAGGGGGGGTAGCAGCAGACAAGAGACCCAGTACTTC. It specifies CASRGGSSRQETQYF. The chain is built from TRBV4-1 and TRBJ2-5; the D gene is possibly TRBD2 (6 bases). CDR1 is MGHRA and CDR2 is YSYEKL in the germline V gene. Trimming shortened V by 6 bases and J by 2 bases, and 16 bases separated the two germline ends. The CDR3 is 15 residues long.

The V and J genes are TRBV20-1 and TRBJ1-1, with D hard to call. The germline V and J ends were trimmed by 0 bases and 2 bases, with 7 bases remaining between them. CDR3 length: 13 amino acids. The V gene's germline CDR1 is DFQATT and CDR2 SNEGSKA (reference sequence). CDR3: CSARDFRNTEAFF. CDR3 DNA sequence: TGCAGTGCTAGAGATTTTAGAAACACTGAAGCTTTCTTT.

The CDR3 loop is CASKIGGRNTEAFF. CDR3 coding DNA: TGTGCCAGCAAAATAGGGGGGAGGAACACTGAAGCTTTCTTT. The rearrangement uses TRBV12-3 or TRBV12-4 and TRBJ1-1, with D possibly TRBD1 on 6 matching bases. The CDR3 length is 14 residues. The V end was cut by 7 bases, the J end by 1 base, with 13 bases between.

The chain uses TRBV19 and TRBJ2-7, with D perhaps given as TRBD1 or TRBD2 (7 bases each). The CDR3 has 15 residues. CDR1 is LNHDA and CDR2 is SQIVND in the germline V gene (reference sequence). The V gene lost 4 bases and the J gene lost 3 bases, with 16 bases spanning the gap. CDR3: CASSTTGEGGYEQYF. The DNA of the CDR3 is TGTGCCAGTAGTACCACAGGGGAGGGGGGCTACGAGCAGTACTTC.

The V gene is TRBV21-1, the J gene TRBJ2-7; the D call in the table, TRBD2, was not verified against the DNA. TRBV21-1 counts as a pseudogene. The CDR3 runs 19 residues. The chain's CDR3 is CASSNTGTSGGQVTHEQYF. As DNA, the CDR3 is TGTGCCAGCAGCAATACCGGGACTAGCGGGGGGCAGGTCACCCACGAGCAGTACTTC.

The gene calls are TRBV20-1 and TRBJ1-1; D uncertain. With 1 base removed from V and 1 base from J, the gap between germline ends came to 7 bases. The CDR3 has 13 residues. Germline V gives CDR1 DFQATT, CDR2 SNEGSKA (reference sequence). This CDR3 reads CSARVGKNTEAFF. Here the CDR3 DNA reads TGCAGTGCTAGAGTAGGAAAGAACACTGAAGCTTTCTTT.

The chain recombines TRBV7-3 with TRBJ2-3, with TRBD2 matching over 9 bases. V was pared by 4 bases and J by 9 bases, with 2 bases of the junction left unmatched. The CDR3 is 12 residues long. The germline V gene encodes CDR1 SGHTA and CDR2 FQGTGA. CDR3 sequence: CASSSTSGTQYF. The CDR3 bases are TGTGCCAGCAGCTCGACTAGCGGCACGCAGTATTTT.

The chain is built from TRBV20-1 and TRBJ2-1; D remains unclear. The CDR3 contains 15 residues. From germline, CDR1 is DFQATT and CDR2 SNEGSKA (reference sequence). The germline V and J ends were trimmed by 6 bases and 10 bases, with 25 bases remaining between them. Here the CDR3 DNA reads TGCAGTGCCCCGACCTCCGGGTCCCCGCAATGGGAGCAGTTCTTC. Translating gives CSAPTSGSPQWEQFF.

The rearrangement links TRBV9 to TRBJ1-3; tentatively, D is TRBD1 (5 bases). The ends were cut back, 4 bases at V and 0 bases at J, with 14 bases in the middle. The germline gives CDR1 SGDLS, CDR2 YYNGEE. The length of the CDR3 is 16 residues. Here the CDR3 reads CASSRRGTLSGNTIYF. CDR3 in DNA: TGTGCCAGCAGCAGGAGGGGAACCCTCTCTGGAAACACCATATATTTT.

CDR3: CASSLGGVAGLGQPQHF. As DNA, the CDR3 is TGTGCCAGCAGCTTAGGCGGCGTCGCTGGTTTGGGTCAGCCCCAGCATTTT. This chain joins TRBV7-2 and TRBJ1-5; D remains ambiguous. V was clipped by 1 base and J by 6 bases, with 19 bases between them. CDR1 is SGHTA, CDR2 FQGNSA, per germline. The CDR3 sequence is 17 residues long.

The chain joins TRBV9 to TRBJ2-2; D is uncertain. The CDR3 loop spans 16 amino acids. Looked up from germline, CDR1 is SGDLS and CDR2 is YYNGEE. The V gene lost 0 bases and the J gene lost 6 bases, with 15 bases spanning the gap. CDR3: CASSVAPHSSPGELFF. Here the CDR3 DNA reads TGTGCCAGCAGCGTAGCCCCTCACAGTAGCCCCGGGGAGCTGTTTTTT.

The V call is TRBV20-1, the J call TRBJ2-3, with 8 bases matching TRBD2. Per the germline V gene, CDR1 is DFQATT and CDR2 is SNEGSKA (reference sequence). The CDR3 is made up of 16 amino acids. Germline trimming cut 3 bases from V and 0 bases from J; bases unmatched to any gene: 8. The CDR3 protein is CSASIPGGTSTDTQYF. CDR3 nucleotides: TGCAGTGCTAGTATCCCGGGGGGGACTAGCACAGATACGCAGTATTTT.

The rearrangement joins TRBV7-2 to TRBJ2-5, with 7 bases lining up with TRBD1. J lost 3 bases, V lost 5 bases, and 6 bases had no gene match. CDR1 SGHTA and CDR2 FQGNSA come from the germline V gene. CDR3 length equals 14 residues. The CDR3 DNA reads as TGTGCCAGCAGCACCGGGACAGTTAAAGAGACCCAGTACTTC. Translated, it gives CASSTGTVKETQYF.

A remark on this clonotype: The CDR3 end shows no conserved phenylalanine or tryptophan, and so a read error is likely. The J gene is TRBJ2-6, the V gene TRBV28; D gene ambiguous. V dropped 2 bases and J dropped 0 bases, with 2 bases sitting between them. This CDR3 has 14 residues. Per the germline V gene, CDR1 is MDHEN and CDR2 is SYDVKM. The CDR3 protein is CASSLHSGANVLTL. CDR3 DNA sequence: TGTGCCAGCAGTTTACACTCTGGGGCCAACGTCCTGACTTTA.

This clonotype occurred a few times. The chain carries TRBV5-1 and TRBJ2-7, with D uncertain. The V end lost 1 base, the J end lost 5 bases, and 16 bases lay between the germline ends. There are 15 residues in the CDR3. Germline-derived CDR1 and CDR2 are SGHRS and YFSETQ. CDR3 bases: TGCGCCAGCAGCTTGCCCCCCAGCACCCTTGACGAGCAGTACTTC. It specifies CASSLPPSTLDEQYF.

This clonotype was observed a handful of times. The chain carries TRBV7-2 and TRBJ1-4; D gene uncertain. The CDR3 spans 16 residues. Germline CDR1 and CDR2: SGHTA and FQGNSA. The V end was cut by 3 bases, the J end by 0 bases, with 11 bases between. CDR3 DNA: TGTGCCAGCAGCTTGTTGGGTGGGGCAACTAATGAAAAACTGTTTTTT. The encoded protein is CASSLLGGATNEKLFF.